Listed here are 20 T cell receptor beta chains from one sample, sequenced in a study of T-cell memory formation after mild COVID-19 (dated by TCRdb to the early 2020s). Library creation used 5' RACE. TCRdb lists the instrument as Illumina NovaSeq 6000. The raw public reads went through TCRdb reprocessing: fastp at Q25, MiXCR clone calling, in-frame beta chains kept. Duplicate CDR3 protein sequences are folded into a single record with the most common DNA and genes. The sample records approximately 260,000 distinct CDR3 sequences, roughly 17% of which are singletons. Roughly a fifth of the sample belongs to the ten largest clones. The sequencing input was PBMCs or a T cell subset sorted from them (not recorded which). The receptors were sampled from a young man who had mild COVID-19 (a few samples of this study predate the infection). The sample titles of this study are shuffled in the database, so cell type and time point are left out; the donor was told from shared clones.

This chain connects TRBV5-1 to TRBJ2-3, with D possibly being TRBD2 (5 bases). The CDR3 loop spans 15 amino acids. V was shortened by 1 base and J by 4 bases, with 13 bases between the two germline ends. Germline CDR1 and CDR2: SGHRS and YFSETQ. CDR3 protein: CASSLYGNGADTQYF. The CDR3 DNA reads TGCGCCAGCAGCTTGTACGGGAACGGTGCAGATACGCAGTATTTT.

This clonotype was seen more than once but under ten times. The chain links TRBV5-5 to TRBJ2-6, with 7 positions matching TRBD1. This CDR3 has 17 residues. Germline CDR1 is SGHKS and CDR2 is YYEKEE (reference sequence). Germline trimming cut 0 bases from V and 0 bases from J; bases unmatched to any gene: 3. The CDR3 sequence: CASSLEGQNSGANVLTF. The CDR3 DNA sequence: TGTGCCAGCAGCTTGGAGGGACAGAACTCTGGGGCCAACGTCCTGACTTTC.

The V call is TRBV6-1, the J call TRBJ2-3; D possibly corresponds to TRBD2 (6 bases). This CDR3 has 15 amino acids. Looked up from germline, CDR1 is MNHNS and CDR2 is SASEGT. The germline V and J ends were trimmed by 1 base and 4 bases, with 12 bases remaining between them. CDR3 coding DNA: TGTGCCAGCAGTGAAGGAGGCGGGGAGGCAGATACGCAGTATTTT. Translation: CASSEGGGEADTQYF.

This clonotype was seen more than once but under ten times. The J gene is TRBJ2-7, the V gene TRBV20-1; D gene ambiguous. The germline CDR1 and CDR2 sequences are DFQATT and SNEGSKA (reference sequence). V was trimmed by 2 bases and J by 6 bases, leaving 11 bases between them. The CDR3 loop spans 12 amino acids. CDR3 sequence (DNA): TGCAGTGCTAGACCGTCTGGTGTCGAGCAGTACTTC. Translated: CSARPSGVEQYF.

This chain links TRBV12-3 or TRBV12-4 with TRBJ1-1, with TRBD1 as a possible D gene (6 bases). This CDR3 contains 16 residues. Trimming removed 8 bases from V and 7 bases from J, with 26 bases in between. The CDR3 nucleotides are TGTGCCAGCTCCCCCGGGGGCCCCTGGGGCTATAGTGAAGCTTTCTTT. It is translated as CASSPGGPWGYSEAFF.

The J gene is TRBJ2-7, the V gene TRBV6-5; D could derive from TRBD1 or TRBD2 (5 bases each). Germline assignment: CDR1 MNHEY and CDR2 SVGAGI. With 3 bases removed from V and 6 bases from J, the gap between germline ends came to 9 bases. CDR3 size: 12 residues. The CDR3 sequence is CASSYWGSEQYF. The CDR3 DNA follows: TGTGCCAGCAGTTATTGGGGGTCCGAGCAGTACTTC.

This clonotype was observed a few times. V and J are TRBV7-2 and TRBJ2-7; no clear D. Trimming shortened V by 5 bases and J by 3 bases, and 14 bases separated the two germline ends. The CDR3 extends over 14 amino acids. In germline, CDR1 is SGHTA, CDR2 FQGNSA. This CDR3 is CASSAPDGGYEQYF. The CDR3 coding sequence is TGTGCCAGCAGCGCACCCGACGGTGGCTACGAGCAGTACTTC.

V usage is TRBV5-1 and J usage is TRBJ2-1; possibly TRBD1 or TRBD2 for D (5 bases each). Per germline, CDR1 SGHRS and CDR2 YFSETQ. The CDR3 spans 14 residues. Between the trimmed V and J ends, which lost 2 bases and 4 bases, there was a span of 10 bases. The CDR3 DNA follows: TGCGCCAGCAGCTTTCGGGACCGGTACAATGAGCAGTTCTTC. It specifies CASSFRDRYNEQFF.

This clonotype was observed a handful of times. J is TRBJ1-5 and V is TRBV6-6; D is uncertain. The germline V gene encodes CDR1 MNHNY and CDR2 SVGAGI (reference sequence). V lost 0 bases, J lost 2 bases, and 8 bases lay in between. The CDR3 has 15 amino acids. The CDR3 reads CASSYSKQGNQPQHF. Here the CDR3 DNA reads TGTGCCAGCAGTTACTCAAAGCAGGGCAATCAGCCCCAGCATTTT.

V usage is TRBV6-5 and J usage is TRBJ2-7, with a possible D match to TRBD1 (6 bases). V shed 2 bases and J shed 5 bases, with 13 bases lying between them. From germline, CDR1 is MNHEY and CDR2 SVGAGI. CDR3 length equals 14 residues. The CDR3 protein is CASSYGGRGDEQYF. The CDR3 DNA is TGTGCCAGCAGTTACGGAGGCAGGGGTGACGAGCAGTACTTC.

Many counts were recorded for this clonotype. The chain couples TRBV20-1 to TRBJ2-1; D perhaps matches TRBD2 (6 bases). Trimming cost V 0 bases and J 2 bases, with 11 bases left between them. Germline V gives CDR1 DFQATT, CDR2 SNEGSKA (reference sequence). The CDR3 loop spans 15 amino acids. The DNA of the CDR3 is TGCAGTGCTAGAGATAGGCAGCGGGCCTACAATGAGCAGTTCTTC. Its translation: CSARDRQRAYNEQFF.

V is TRBV6-2 or TRBV6-3 and J is TRBJ2-7; D is perhaps TRBD1 (5 bases). Germline V CDR1 and CDR2: MNHEY, SVGEGT. This CDR3 is 10 amino acids long. The V gene lost 7 bases and the J gene lost 5 bases, with 6 bases spanning the gap. The CDR3 DNA reads as TGTGCCAGCATGGACAACGAGCAGTACTTC. Protein sequence: CASMDNEQYF.

This clonotype turned up a few times. The chain employs TRBV25-1 and TRBJ1-5; possible D gene TRBD1, 6 bases. The V end lost 4 bases, the J end lost 0 bases, and 13 bases lay between the germline ends. The CDR3 sequence is 16 residues long. Germline CDR1 MGHDK, CDR2 SYGVNS. The CDR3 here is CASSGNRAGSNQPQHF. For the CDR3, the DNA is TGTGCCAGCAGTGGCAACAGGGCAGGTAGCAATCAGCCCCAGCATTTT.

The chain couples TRBV6-2 or TRBV6-3 to TRBJ2-2; perhaps TRBD1 as D (5 bases). Germline CDR1 MNHEY, CDR2 SVGEGT. This CDR3 contains 12 residues. The ends were cut back, 8 bases at V and 8 bases at J, with 12 bases in the middle. CDR3 loop: CASGHRTGELFF. The CDR3 region has the DNA TGTGCCAGCGGACACCGGACAGGGGAGCTGTTTTTT.

This chain connects TRBV5-1 to TRBJ2-3; 8 bases match TRBD2. This CDR3 contains 13 residues. With V trimmed by 4 bases and J by 6 bases, 4 bases remained unmatched. Germline CDR1 and CDR2: SGHRS and YFSETQ. CDR3 sequence: CASSIGGADTQYF. CDR3 DNA sequence: TGCGCCAGCAGCATCGGGGGGGCGGATACGCAGTATTTT.

The V call is TRBV29-1, the J call TRBJ1-5; weak D call: TRBD1 (6 bases). Germline CDR1 SQVTM, CDR2 ANQGSEA. The CDR3 runs to 14 residues. Trimming stripped 4 bases from V and 4 bases from J, with 14 bases between. CDR3 sequence reads: CSVGWGTPNQPQHF. In nucleotides, the CDR3 is TGCAGCGTTGGGTGGGGGACACCAAATCAGCCCCAGCATTTT.

This clonotype was counted between two and nine times. The chain uses TRBV2 and TRBJ1-1; 7 bases agree with TRBD1. V was clipped by 4 bases and J by 2 bases; unmatched bases: 4. The CDR3 is 14 amino acids. Germline V gene data show CDR1 as SNHLY and CDR2 as FYNNEI. Here the CDR3 DNA reads TGTGCCAGCAGTGGAGGGGGCCTAAACACTGAAGCTTTCTTT. Translating gives CASSGGGLNTEAFF.

This clonotype was seen only a few times. This chain uses TRBV5-1 with TRBJ2-5; D is unclear. The CDR3 runs 15 residues. Germline loops: CDR1 SGHRS, CDR2 YFSETQ. V dropped 0 bases and J dropped 2 bases, with 11 bases sitting between them. The CDR3 sequence: CASSLAARQQETQYF. The CDR3 DNA follows: TGCGCCAGCAGCTTGGCCGCTAGGCAGCAAGAGACCCAGTACTTC.

There are a few counts of this clonotype. The chain has TRBV6-5 and TRBJ1-1, with TRBD1 matching over 7 bases. V lost 4 bases and J lost 0; bases outside the gene matches: 8. In germline, CDR1 is MNHEY, CDR2 SVGAGI. The CDR3 sequence is 16 residues long. CDR3 protein: CASSFDRALMNTEAFF. Here the CDR3 DNA reads TGTGCCAGCAGTTTCGACAGGGCGCTGATGAACACTGAAGCTTTCTTT.

The gene calls are TRBV5-1 and TRBJ1-2, with unresolved D. CDR1 is SGHRS, CDR2 YFSETQ, per germline. The ends were cut back, 4 bases at V and 1 base at J, with 8 bases in the middle. This CDR3 is 13 amino acids long. CDR3 residues: CASSPTFNYGYTF. Here the CDR3 DNA reads TGCGCCAGCAGCCCCACCTTTAACTATGGCTACACCTTC.